This T cell receptor (beta chain) was profiled in a study of control samples from healthy donors and cancer patients. CDR1 is LNHDA, CDR2 SQIVND, per germline (reference sequence). The germline V and J ends were trimmed by 4 bases and 2 bases, with 11 bases remaining between them. CDR3 length: 14 amino acids. Using immunoSEQ multiplex PCR, the repertoire was profiled, and TCRdb retains in-frame clones only, with some absent. Here the sample spans 100,000 or so clones, about nine tenths being singletons. This receptor was obtained from a young woman in good health. The chain combines TRBV19 with TRBJ1-1; a possible D gene is TRBD1 (5 bases). Material for sequencing was blood. For the CDR3, the DNA is TGTGCCAGTAGTACCCCGACAGTAAACACTGAAGCTTTCTTT. It is translated as CASSTPTVNTEAFF.